This T cell receptor beta chain was documented in a study of T cells after yellow fever vaccination. Notes on the study in general: The secondary response was weaker, and its peak arrived faster, on day 5 versus 15. It was a small share of clonotypes that appeared in both CD4 and CD8 compartments.

About this clonotype: Antigen: not known.

A process of 5'RACE template switching, which added a universal primer site and UMIs, was used to make TCR cDNA. Each CDR3 protein gets one entry after TCRdb re-called the 5' RACE reads with MiXCR. The data contain some 320,000 distinct CDR3 sequences, approximately 11% of them singletons. Germline-derived CDR1 and CDR2 are SGHRS and YFSETQ. The CDR3 loop spans 15 amino acids. V was pared by 0 bases and J by 8 bases, with 17 bases between. This chain links TRBV5-1 with TRBJ1-2; a possible D gene is TRBD1 (6 bases). The clonotype comes from a man younger than 35 who received the YFV17D yellow fever vaccine. The sample here was CD4+ T cells sorted from PBMCs, taken 45 days after the yellow fever booster vaccination. Here the CDR3 DNA reads TGCGCCAGCAGCTTGGAGACAGGCAACTTGGGGGGCTACACCTTC. Protein sequence: CASSLETGNLGGYTF.